This TCR beta chain was identified in a study of response to subunit inactivated influenza vaccine. Study-level findings and limits: Only a handful of new T cells, the authors suggested, are recruited with each seasonal influenza vaccination.

Notes on this clonotype: Its antigen is still unknown.

Each CDR3 protein gets one entry after TCRdb re-called the RT-PCR reads with MiXCR. The sample comprises 290,000 or so distinct CDR3 sequences, about 20% of which are singletons, and around a tenth rests with the top ten. Sequencing was performed on PBMCs from blood, taken 21 months after vaccination. The TCR comes from a man aged 45 to 75 who received an inactivated influenza vaccine.

The DNA for the CDR3 is TGTGCCAGCTCACCAGTCTGGACAGGGTCCGGGGAGCTGTTTTTT. This sequence encodes CASSPVWTGSGELFF. This chain links TRBV18 with TRBJ2-2, with 8 bases aligning to TRBD1. The V and J ends lost 2 bases and 6 bases, in that order; junction bases with no gene match: 5. The CDR3 sequence is 15 residues long. Germline values: CDR1 KGHSH, CDR2 LQKENI. The full variable domain, completed using reference TRBV18 and TRBJ2-2, is NAGVMQNPRHLVRRRGQEARLRCSPMKGHSHVYWYRQLPEEGLKFMVYLQKENIIDESGMPKERFSAEFPKEGPSILRIQQVVRGDSAAYFCASSPVWTGSGELFFGEGSRLTVL.